This T cell receptor (beta chain) derives from a study of blood T cell repertoires in COVID-19. Study in general: The study drew acute and convalescent COVID-19 samples from the United States, Italy and Spain. In each case, the material was cDNA or gDNA derived from T cells, B-cell-depleted T cells, or PBMCs.

This CDR3 has 12 residues. V dropped 7 bases and J dropped 2; count of bases not matched to a gene: 5. Germline-derived CDR1 and CDR2 are SQVTM and ANQGSEA. In the study's own analysis: Quantification of nucleated cells was approximated via reference gene primer amplification. The protocol was immunoSEQ multiplex PCR, while the TCRdb copy is restricted to in-frame clones and leaves out a portion. V, J and clone size reflect that table, while D and trimming were determined from the DNA. The repertoire holds tens of thousands of clones, with about four fifths as singletons. Sequencing was carried out using peripheral blood. V and J are TRBV29-1 and TRBJ2-7; 7 bases agree with TRBD1. The clonotype was recovered from a man aged 65 to 85 with acute or convalescent COVID-19. CDR3 in amino acids: CSATGTAYEQYF. CDR3 sequence (DNA): TGCAGCGCGACCGGGACAGCCTACGAGCAGTACTTC.